The 23 T cell receptor beta chains below all came from one sample that was sequenced in a study of graft-versus-host responses after intestinal transplantation (dated by TCRdb to the early 2020s). The method behind the library was the immunoSEQ multiplex PCR assay. What TCRdb holds here is the immuneACCESS table cut down to in-frame rearrangements. Part of the clones is not present; checked against another copy, under half of the missing clones reflect an unresolved V gene, and the others are unexplained. For this sample the table gives approximately 10,000 clones, of which about three quarters were detected only once. The top ten constitute over 4% of the sample. Intraepithelial and lamina propria lymphocytes were isolated from graft specimens using dithiothreitol, EDTA incubations and collagenase D digestion. Sequencing was performed on ileum tissue, taken roughly 5 months after intestinal transplantation. The receptors come from a human patient who received an intestinal transplant, so some T cells may come from the graft donor.

By proportion, this clone is medium-sized. V gene TRBV27 combines with J gene TRBJ2-3; D remains ambiguous. The ends were cut back, 0 bases at V and 1 base at J, with 8 bases in the middle. The CDR3 consists of 15 residues. Germline lookup yields CDR1 MNHEY and CDR2 SMNVEV (reference sequence). The CDR3 DNA reads as TGTGCCAGCAGTTTATCGGCTAGTCGCACAGATACGCAGTATTTT. It specifies CASSLSASRTDTQYF.

This clone was seen a few times. The CDR3 loop reads CASSGPLQGGAYNEQFF. The CDR3 region has the DNA TGTGCCAGCAGTGGACCTTTACAGGGGGGAGCCTACAATGAGCAGTTCTTC. The chain carries TRBV6-1 and TRBJ2-1, with 8 nucleotides matching TRBD1. V lost 4 bases to trimming and J lost 2 bases; unmatched junction nucleotides: 10. This CDR3 spans 17 amino acids. Germline V gene lookup returns CDR1 MNHNS and CDR2 SASEGT.

This chain uses TRBV15 with TRBJ2-2, with 8 bases that match TRBD1. The germline gives CDR1 LNHNV, CDR2 YYDKDF (reference sequence). The CDR3 length is 15 residues. Unmatched junction bases numbered 2, after V lost 1 base and J lost 4 bases. CDR3 nucleotide sequence: TGTGCCACCAGCAGAGCAGGGGGCGGCACCGGGGAGCTGTTTTTT. As protein: CATSRAGGGTGELFF.

This chain links TRBV5-5 with TRBJ2-1, with D possibly being TRBD2 (6 bases). Deletions cut 0 bases from V and 7 bases from J, with 14 bases between. Germline-derived CDR1 and CDR2 are SGHKS and YYEKEE (reference sequence). This CDR3 is 15 amino acids long. CDR3 protein: CASSLDPGTFNEQFF. CDR3 coding DNA: TGTGCCAGCAGCTTGGACCCCGGGACTTTTAATGAGCAGTTCTTC.

This clone was seen once. This chain uses TRBV18 with TRBJ2-3; the match to TRBD1 covers 8 bases. In germline, CDR1 is KGHSH, CDR2 LQKENI. This CDR3 is built from 15 residues. V gave up 4 bases and J gave up 2 bases; unmatched junction bases: 5. In nucleotides, the CDR3 is TGTGCCAGCTCACTACTGGGACAGGACACAGATACGCAGTATTTT. This encodes CASSLLGQDTDTQYF.

The CDR3 loop reads CASSLGTRNMNQETQYF. CDR3 coding DNA: TGTGCCAGCAGTTTAGGGACTAGGAACATGAACCAAGAGACCCAGTACTTC. The genes are TRBV27 and TRBJ2-5; 8 nucleotides align to TRBD2. This CDR3 is built from 17 residues. V was pared by 2 bases and J by 0 bases, with 8 bases of the junction left unmatched. CDR1 is MNHEY and CDR2 is SMNVEV in the germline V gene (reference sequence).

The rearrangement links TRBV7-8 to TRBJ2-5; tentative D call: TRBD1 (5 bases). The CDR3 extends over 14 amino acids. Germline V gene sequence: CDR1 SGHVS, CDR2 FQNEAQ. The germline V and J ends were trimmed by 7 bases and 1 base, with 13 bases remaining between them. The CDR3 is CASTLDSPQETQYF. The CDR3 region has the DNA TGTGCCAGCACCCTTGACAGCCCCCAAGAGACCCAGTACTTC.

The V call is TRBV11-3, the J call TRBJ2-7; D is perhaps TRBD1 (6 bases). Germline V gives CDR1 SGHNT, CDR2 YENEEA. This CDR3 spans 15 amino acids. Trimming took 5 bases from V and 2 from J, leaving 16 bases between them. CDR3 sequence reads: CASSPQGPLPYEQYF. The CDR3 DNA sequence: TGTGCCAGCAGCCCACAGGGTCCGCTCCCCTACGAGCAGTACTTC.

This clone was detected once. This rearrangement joins TRBV9 to TRBJ2-5; 7 bases match TRBD2. The germline V gene encodes CDR1 SGDLS and CDR2 YYNGEE. The trim removed 3 bases at V and 1 base at J, leaving 3 bases unmatched. The CDR3 has 14 amino acids. The CDR3 reads CASSAGLRQETQYF. In nucleotides, the CDR3 is TGTGCCAGCAGCGCGGGACTACGCCAAGAGACCCAGTACTTC.

The chain recombines TRBV10-3 with TRBJ2-7; 8 positions match TRBD2. J was trimmed by 2 bases and V by 8 bases; bases with no gene match: 5. CDR3 length equals 13 residues. Germline assignment: CDR1 ENHRY and CDR2 SYGVKD. In DNA, the CDR3 is TGTGCCATCTCCGGGGGGGCCCCCTACGAGCAGTACTTC. It specifies CAISGGAPYEQYF.

The chain has TRBV5-1 and TRBJ2-1; no firm D call. The CDR3 runs to 16 residues. V gave up 0 bases and J gave up 6 bases, with 16 bases separating them. Germline loops: CDR1 SGHRS, CDR2 YFSETQ. The DNA of the CDR3 is TGCGCCAGCAGCTTGGGTAGCAACGGCGGCTCCAATGAGCAGTTCTTC. Its translation is CASSLGSNGGSNEQFF.

The J gene is TRBJ2-2, the V gene TRBV21-1; TRBD2, the table's D call, lacks a check against the DNA. TRBV21-1 is classified as a pseudogene. This CDR3 has 12 residues. CDR3 sequence reads: CASSQRTSRMFF. As DNA, the CDR3 is TGTGCCAGCAGCCAACGGACTAGCCGGATGTTTTTT.

The rearrangement joins TRBV19 to TRBJ2-7; D may be TRBD2 (5 bases). Germline lookup yields CDR1 LNHDA and CDR2 SQIVND (reference sequence). V shed 7 bases and J shed 5 bases, with 21 bases lying between them. The CDR3 has 15 amino acids. The CDR3 DNA is TGTGCCAGTACAGAGTCGGGATCACGACTCCACGAGCAGTACTTC. Translated: CASTESGSRLHEQYF.

The chain combines TRBV9 with TRBJ2-1; D might be TRBD1 (6 bases). This CDR3 has 13 residues. V was pared by 2 bases and J by 6 bases, with 9 bases between. Germline CDR1 is SGDLS and CDR2 is YYNGEE. The CDR3, as DNA: TGTGCCAGCAGCGTGTGGGGGCTCAATGAGCAGTTCTTC. Amino acid sequence: CASSVWGLNEQFF.

This sequence joins TRBV9 and TRBJ1-2; D is perhaps TRBD1 (6 bases). Trimming removed 4 bases at V and 0 bases at J, with 13 bases between. The germline gives CDR1 SGDLS, CDR2 YYNGEE. This CDR3 contains 15 residues. CDR3 nucleotide sequence: TGTGCCAGCAGCTCCCGGGGGGGCCCTAACTATGGCTACACCTTC. As protein: CASSSRGGPNYGYTF.

The chain carries TRBV27 and TRBJ2-5; D possibly corresponds to TRBD1 (6 bases). V was pared by 1 base and J by 4 bases, with 10 bases between. The CDR3 runs to 14 residues. Germline V gene data show CDR1 as MNHEY and CDR2 as SMNVEV (reference sequence). DNA of the CDR3: TGTGCCAGCAGTTTATTCAGGGGTGGAGAGACCCAGTACTTC. Amino acid sequence: CASSLFRGGETQYF.

This clone was detected only a few times. The chain uses TRBV7-9 and TRBJ2-7; D might be TRBD1 (6 bases). The CDR3 runs to 14 residues. V was shortened by 4 bases and J by 5 bases, with 15 bases between the two germline ends. CDR1 is SEHNR, CDR2 FQNEAQ, per germline (reference sequence). CDR3 protein: CASSSLVAGDEQYF. The DNA for the CDR3 is TGTGCCAGCAGCTCCTTAGTGGCAGGGGACGAGCAGTACTTC.

This clone is deemed large. The CDR3 sequence: CASSWTGSYGYTF. CDR3 nucleotide sequence: TGTGCCAGCAGCTGGACAGGGTCCTATGGCTACACCTTC. The chain couples TRBV7-2 to TRBJ1-2; 8 bases agree with TRBD1. CDR1 and CDR2 (germline): SGHTA, FQGNSA. CDR3 length: 13 amino acids. Unmatched junction bases numbered 2, after V lost 4 bases and J lost 4 bases. The full variable domain, its missing parts supplied by reference TRBV7-2 and TRBJ1-2, is GAGVSQSPSNKVTEKGKDVELRCDPISGHTALYWYRQSLGQGLEFLIYFQGNSAPDKSGLPSDRFSAERTGGSVSTLTIQRTQQEDSAVYLCASSWTGSYGYTFGSGTRLTVV.

The chain has TRBV30 and TRBJ1-1; 12 positions match TRBD1. The CDR3 spans 17 residues. J gave up 3 bases and V 7 bases, and 15 bases lay outside the gene matches. In germline, CDR1 is GTSNPN, CDR2 SVGIG (reference sequence). The CDR3 bases are TGTGCCTCCGGGTTATGGGACAGGGGGCTGTCGGACACTGAAGCTTTCTTT. It is translated as CASGLWDRGLSDTEAFF. The variable domain in full, with the rest retrieved from reference TRBV30 and TRBJ1-1, is SQTIHQWPATLVQPVGSPLSLECTVEGTSNPNLYWYRQAAGRGLQLLFYSVGIGQISSEVPQNLSASRPQDRQFILSSKKLLLSDSGFYLCASGLWDRGLSDTEAFFGQGTRLTVV.

V is TRBV5-8 and J is TRBJ2-1, with 7 bases identical to TRBD2. This CDR3 has 17 residues. Trimming cost V 4 bases and J 4 bases; bases outside gene matches: 14. Germline V lookup: CDR1 SGHTS, CDR2 YDEGEE. DNA of the CDR3: TGTGCCAGCAGCGAGGCGGTGGGGGGGAGAAGGTACAATGAGCAGTTCTTC. Protein: CASSEAVGGRRYNEQFF.

The genes are TRBV9 and TRBJ2-1; 12 positions match TRBD2. The CDR3 has 18 residues. Germline lookup yields CDR1 SGDLS and CDR2 YYNGEE. The V gene end was trimmed by 0 bases and the J gene end by 5 bases; junction bases not matched to a gene: 9. The CDR3 DNA sequence: TGTGCCAGCAGCGTAGAGGGACTAGCGGGCCGGATAAACAATGAGCAGTTCTTC. This codes for CASSVEGLAGRINNEQFF. Combining the CDR3 with reference TRBV9 and TRBJ2-1 gives the whole variable domain DSGVTQTPKHLITATGQRVTLRCSPRSGDLSVYWYQQSLDQGLQFLIQYYNGEERAKGNILERFSAQQFPDLHSELNLSSLELGDSALYFCASSVEGLAGRINNEQFFGPGTRLTVL.

This clone was counted once. V is TRBV6-1 and J is TRBJ2-3, with TRBD2 identical over 8 bases. The V segment lost 4 bases and the J segment 6 bases; nucleotides outside the gene matches: 0. The length of the CDR3 is 12 residues. The V gene's germline CDR1 is MNHNS and CDR2 SASEGT. CDR3 in DNA: TGTGCCAGCAGTGGACTAGCGGATACGCAGTATTTT. This encodes CASSGLADTQYF.

The chain employs TRBV7-2 and TRBJ1-2, with D unclear. The V end lost 6 bases, the J end lost 5 bases, and 13 bases lay between the germline ends. The germline CDR1 and CDR2 sequences are SGHTA and FQGNSA. The CDR3 totals 13 residues. DNA of the CDR3: TGTGCCAGCAGAACGTTCCAGGCGTATGGCTACACCTTC. Translating it yields CASRTFQAYGYTF.